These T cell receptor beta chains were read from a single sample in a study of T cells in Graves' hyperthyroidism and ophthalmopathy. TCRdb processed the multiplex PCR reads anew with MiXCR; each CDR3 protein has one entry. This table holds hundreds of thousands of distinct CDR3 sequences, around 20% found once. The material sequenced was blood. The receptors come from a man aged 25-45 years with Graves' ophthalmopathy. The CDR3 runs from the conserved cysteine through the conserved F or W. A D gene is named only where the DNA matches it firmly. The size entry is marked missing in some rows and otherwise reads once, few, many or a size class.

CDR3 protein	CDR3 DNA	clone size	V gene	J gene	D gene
CASSQDVGAQYF	TGTGCCAGCAGCCAAGATGTTGGGGCCCAGTACTTC	-	TRBV3-1	TRBJ2-5	-
CASSGGLAGGPETQYF	TGCGCCAGCAGCGGGGGACTAGCGGGAGGGCCCGAGACCCAGTACTTC	few	TRBV5-1	TRBJ2-5	TRBD2
CASSLGQGFVQCF	TGTGCCAGCAGTTTAGGTCAGGGCTTTGTCCAGTGCTTC	-	TRBV27	TRBJ2-5	-
CATGVDLGSPLHF	TGTGCCACTGGGGTTGATTTAGGTTCACCCCTCCACTTT	many	TRBV6-1	TRBJ1-6	-
CASREAETYNEQFF	TGCGCCAGCAGAGAGGCGGAGACCTACAATGAGCAGTTCTTC	many	TRBV5-1	TRBJ2-1	-
CSAPKQGDEQFF	TGCAGTGCTCCCAAACAGGGGGATGAGCAGTTCTTC	few	TRBV20-1	TRBJ2-1	TRBD1
CASRPSRVTYEQYF	TGTGCCAGCAGGCCTAGTAGAGTTACCTACGAGCAGTACTTC	few	TRBV7-2	TRBJ2-7	-
CASSSRLAGGFLRYFYEQYF	TGTGCCAGCAGCTCTAGACTAGCGGGAGGGTTTTTGCGCTACTTCTACGAGCAGTACTTC	few	TRBV28	TRBJ2-7	TRBD2
CASSIQQGNTEAFF	TGCGCCAGCAGCATCCAACAGGGGAACACTGAAGCTTTCTTT	few	TRBV5-1	TRBJ1-1	-
CASSPQITTPNYGYTF	TGTGCCAGCAGCCCGCAAATAACTACCCCCAACTATGGCTACACCTTC	many	TRBV3-1	TRBJ1-2	-
CASSQAGTGNTIYF	TGTGCCAGCAGCCAAGCCGGTACCGGAAACACCATATATTTT	-	TRBV3-1	TRBJ1-3	-
CATSRYTGYEQYF	TGTGCCACCAGCAGGTACACGGGCTACGAGCAGTACTTC	few	TRBV15	TRBJ2-7	-
CASSRTSHTEAFF	TGTGCCAGCAGTCGAACATCGCATACTGAAGCTTTCTTT	-	TRBV12-3/TRBV12-4	TRBJ1-1	-
CASSSHRPGWGETQYF	TGTGCCAGTAGTAGCCACCGACCCGGTTGGGGAGAGACCCAGTACTTC	-	TRBV19	TRBJ2-5	-
CASSFGPGGYEQYF	TGTGCCAGCAGCTTTGGACCAGGGGGCTACGAGCAGTACTTC	few	TRBV11-3	TRBJ2-7	TRBD1
CASSPSRSYEQYF	TGTGCCAGCAGCCCGTCGCGCTCCTACGAGCAGTACTTC	few	TRBV7-9	TRBJ2-7	-
CASSKGQGARGNTEAFF	TGTGCCAGCAGCAAAGGACAGGGGGCGAGGGGGAACACTGAAGCTTTCTTT	few	TRBV9	TRBJ1-1	TRBD1
CASRPSGRKTQYF	TGTGCCAGCAGACCTAGCGGGAGGAAGACCCAGTACTTC	many	TRBV11-2	TRBJ2-5	TRBD2
CATSGGGLAGGNEQYF	TGTGCCACCAGCGGCGGGGGACTAGCGGGAGGGAATGAGCAGTACTTC	-	TRBV15	TRBJ2-7	TRBD2
CATSDGDTQYF	TGTGCCACCAGCGACGGGGATACGCAGTATTTT	-	TRBV15	TRBJ2-3	-
CASSPNRGSGDTQYF	TGTGCCAGCTCACCCAACAGGGGCTCTGGAGATACGCAGTATTTT	-	TRBV18	TRBJ2-3	TRBD1
CASRDGQGIGSPLHF	TGTGCCAGCAGAGACGGACAGGGAATAGGTTCACCCCTCCACTTT	-	TRBV6-1	TRBJ1-6	TRBD1
CSARVQRSYNSPLHF	TGCAGTGCTAGAGTACAGCGCTCCTATAATTCACCCCTCCACTTT	-	TRBV20-1	TRBJ1-6	-
CASSLSGNHNEQFF	TGTGCCAGCAGCCTCAGCGGGAATCACAATGAGCAGTTCTTC	many	TRBV9	TRBJ2-1	TRBD2
CSARKSAGGEQYF	TGCAGTGCTAGAAAGTCTGCGGGAGGGGAGCAGTACTTC	few	TRBV20-1	TRBJ2-7	TRBD2
CASSDYRGRLNTEAFF	TGTGCCAGCAGTGACTACAGGGGGAGGTTAAACACTGAAGCTTTCTTT	-	TRBV6-1	TRBJ1-1	TRBD1
CASSGRLAGVDTQYF	TGCGCCAGCAGTGGCAGGCTAGCGGGAGTAGATACGCAGTATTTT	-	TRBV5-1	TRBJ2-3	TRBD2
CSVEGRAVRGAGKNIQYF	TGCAGCGTTGAAGGGCGTGCGGTGCGGGGGGCTGGCAAAAACATTCAGTACTTC	-	TRBV29-1	TRBJ2-4	TRBD2
CAWSHRPGSNIQYF	TGTGCCTGGAGCCATCGCCCGGGCTCCAACATTCAGTACTTC	few	TRBV30	TRBJ2-4	-
CASSLAGAGAFF	TGTGCCAGCAGTCTAGCAGGGGCCGGGGCTTTCTTT	-	TRBV12-3/TRBV12-4	TRBJ1-1	-
CASRSSGRGADTQYF	TGTGCCAGCAGAAGTAGCGGGAGAGGCGCAGATACGCAGTATTTT	few	TRBV28	TRBJ2-3	TRBD2
CASSESGGTDTQYF	TGTGCCAGCAGCGAGTCAGGGGGCACAGATACGCAGTATTTT	few	TRBV9	TRBJ2-3	-
CASSVDSVNEKLFF	TGTGCCAGCAGCGTAGACAGCGTAAATGAAAAACTGTTTTTT	-	TRBV5-4	TRBJ1-4	-
CASSKPSGKGGELFF	TGTGCCAGCAGCAAACCTAGCGGCAAGGGAGGGGAGCTGTTTTTT	many	TRBV11-3	TRBJ2-2	TRBD2
CASSLGVALANEQFF	TGTGCCAGCAGCTTAGGGGTAGCCTTGGCCAATGAGCAGTTCTTC	-	TRBV7-2	TRBJ2-1	-
CAIKQGSQAYEQYF	TGTGCCATCAAACAGGGGTCACAAGCCTACGAGCAGTACTTC	-	TRBV10-3	TRBJ2-7	TRBD1
CASSQTSGSTTQYF	TGTGCCAGCAGCCAGACTAGCGGGAGTACGACGCAGTATTTT	-	TRBV3-1	TRBJ2-3	TRBD2
CASSPRGQGARGYTF	TGTGCCAGCAGCCCGCGTGGGCAGGGGGCGCGGGGCTACACCTTC	-	TRBV7-2	TRBJ1-2	TRBD1
CASIHSVSGYTF	TGTGCCAGCATCCATTCTGTCTCTGGCTACACCTTC	-	TRBV7-2	TRBJ1-2	-
CSARTSGIYEQYF	TGCAGTGCCCGTACTAGCGGGATTTACGAGCAGTACTTC	many	TRBV20-1	TRBJ2-7	TRBD2
CASSERLARGFQETQYF	TGTGCCAGCAGTGAAAGGTTGGCCAGGGGGTTTCAAGAGACCCAGTACTTC	-	TRBV6-1	TRBJ2-5	TRBD1
CASSARTVSSYEQYF	TGTGCCAGCAGCGCTAGGACAGTCAGCTCCTACGAGCAGTACTTC	-	TRBV7-9	TRBJ2-7	-
CSASGTGHSDTQYF	TGCAGTGCGTCCGGGACAGGGCATTCAGATACGCAGTATTTT	many	TRBV20-1	TRBJ2-3	TRBD1
CASSLFGRGRSTEAFF	TGTGCCAGCAGCTTGTTTGGCAGGGGTCGGAGCACTGAAGCTTTCTTT	many	TRBV5-8	TRBJ1-1	-
CASSPRAAGGYTF	TGTGCCAGCAGCCCCAGGGCCGCGGGGGGCTACACCTTC	-	TRBV14	TRBJ1-2	-
CASSPGRLTGSAEAFF	TGTGCCAGCTCACCGGGACGACTGACAGGGAGCGCTGAAGCTTTCTTT	-	TRBV18	TRBJ1-1	TRBD1
CASSLSGQTTPYF	TGTGCCAGCAGCTTATCAGGGCAGACAACTCCGTACTTC	many	TRBV11-3	TRBJ2-5	-